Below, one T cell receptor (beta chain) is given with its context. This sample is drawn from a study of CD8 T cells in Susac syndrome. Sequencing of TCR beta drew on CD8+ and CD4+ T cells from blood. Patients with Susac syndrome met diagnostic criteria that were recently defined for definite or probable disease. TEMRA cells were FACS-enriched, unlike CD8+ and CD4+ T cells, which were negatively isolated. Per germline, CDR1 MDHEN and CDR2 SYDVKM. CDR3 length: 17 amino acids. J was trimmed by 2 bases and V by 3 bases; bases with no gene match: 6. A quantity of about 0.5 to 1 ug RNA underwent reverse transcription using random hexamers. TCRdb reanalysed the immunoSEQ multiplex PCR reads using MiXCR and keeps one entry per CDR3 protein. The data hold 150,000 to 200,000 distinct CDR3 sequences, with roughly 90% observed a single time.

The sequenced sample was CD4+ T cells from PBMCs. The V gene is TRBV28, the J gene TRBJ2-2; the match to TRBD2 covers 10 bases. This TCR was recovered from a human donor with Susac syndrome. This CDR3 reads CASSFSGLAANTGELFF. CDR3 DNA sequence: TGTGCCAGCAGTTTCTCCGGACTAGCGGCTAACACCGGGGAGCTGTTTTTT.